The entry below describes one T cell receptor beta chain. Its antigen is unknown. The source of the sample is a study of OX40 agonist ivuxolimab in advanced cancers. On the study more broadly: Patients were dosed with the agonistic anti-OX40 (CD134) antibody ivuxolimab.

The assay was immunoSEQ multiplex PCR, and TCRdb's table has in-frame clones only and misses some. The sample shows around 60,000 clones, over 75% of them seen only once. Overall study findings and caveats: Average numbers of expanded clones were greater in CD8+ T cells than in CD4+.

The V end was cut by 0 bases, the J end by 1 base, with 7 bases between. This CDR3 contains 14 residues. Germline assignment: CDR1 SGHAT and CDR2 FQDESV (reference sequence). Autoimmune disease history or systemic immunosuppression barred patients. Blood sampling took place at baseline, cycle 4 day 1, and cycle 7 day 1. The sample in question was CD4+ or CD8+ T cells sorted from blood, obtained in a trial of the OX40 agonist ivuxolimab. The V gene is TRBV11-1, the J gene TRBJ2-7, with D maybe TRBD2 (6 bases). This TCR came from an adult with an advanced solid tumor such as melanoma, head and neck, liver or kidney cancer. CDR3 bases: TGTGCCAGCAGCTTAGCGGGGGGTTCCTACGAGCAGTACTTC. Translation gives CASSLAGGSYEQYF.